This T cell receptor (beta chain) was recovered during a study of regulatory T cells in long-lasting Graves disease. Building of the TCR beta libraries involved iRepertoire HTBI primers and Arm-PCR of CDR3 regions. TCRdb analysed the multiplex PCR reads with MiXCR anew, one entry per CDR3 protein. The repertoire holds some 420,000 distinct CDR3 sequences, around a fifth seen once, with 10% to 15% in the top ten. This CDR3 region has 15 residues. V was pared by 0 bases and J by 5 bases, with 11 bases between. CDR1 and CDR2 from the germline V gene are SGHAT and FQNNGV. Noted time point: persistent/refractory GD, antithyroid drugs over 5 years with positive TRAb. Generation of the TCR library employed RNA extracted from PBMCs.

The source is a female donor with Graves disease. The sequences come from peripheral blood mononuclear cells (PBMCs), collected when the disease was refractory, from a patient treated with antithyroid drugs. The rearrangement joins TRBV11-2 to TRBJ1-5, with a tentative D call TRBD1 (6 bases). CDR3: CASSLDRDKDQPQHF. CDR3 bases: TGTGCCAGCAGCTTAGATAGGGACAAGGATCAGCCCCAGCATTTT.